The T cell receptor beta chain under discussion was sequenced for a study of blood T cell repertoires in COVID-19. Study-wide background: COVID-19 samples from acute and convalescent phases originated in the United States, Italy and Spain. Sources were T cells, B-cell-depleted T cells, or PBMCs; the material itself was cDNA or gDNA.

The V gene lost 3 bases and the J gene lost 5 bases, with 8 bases spanning the gap. This CDR3 is built from 13 residues. CDR1 and CDR2 from the germline V gene are SGHTA and FQGNSA. In the authors' workflow: For nucleated cells, counts were estimated from reference gene primer amplification. Assay: immunoSEQ multiplex PCR; the TCRdb copy retains only in-frame clones and omits some. Clonal size and the V and J genes are those of that table, whereas D and trimming came from the DNA. The table includes around 52,000 clones, more than 70% detected once. The origin of this receptor is a woman older than 75 with acute or convalescent COVID-19. The chain employs TRBV7-2 and TRBJ2-4; D gene uncertain. The source material was peripheral blood. The CDR3 DNA sequence: TGTGCCAGCAGCTTGTCAGGTCAAAACATTCAGTACTTC. Encoded protein: CASSLSGQNIQYF.